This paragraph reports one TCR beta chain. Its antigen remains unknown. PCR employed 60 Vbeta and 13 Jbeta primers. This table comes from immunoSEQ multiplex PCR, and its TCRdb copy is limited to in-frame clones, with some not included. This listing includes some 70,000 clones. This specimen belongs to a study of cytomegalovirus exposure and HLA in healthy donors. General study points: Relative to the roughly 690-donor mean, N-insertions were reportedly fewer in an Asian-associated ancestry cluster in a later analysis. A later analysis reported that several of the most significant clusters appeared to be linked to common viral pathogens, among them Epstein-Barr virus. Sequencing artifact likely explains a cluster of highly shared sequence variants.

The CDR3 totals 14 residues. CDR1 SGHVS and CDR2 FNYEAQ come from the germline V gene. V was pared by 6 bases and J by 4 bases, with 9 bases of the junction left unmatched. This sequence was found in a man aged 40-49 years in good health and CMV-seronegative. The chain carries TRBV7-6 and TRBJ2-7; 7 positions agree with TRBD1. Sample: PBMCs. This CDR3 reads CASSYRDSNYEQYF. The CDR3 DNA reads TGTGCCAGCAGTTACCGGGACAGCAATTACGAGCAGTACTTC.